The T cell receptor (beta chain) under discussion was sequenced for a study of cytomegalovirus exposure and HLA in healthy donors. Regarding the study as a whole: Roughly 170 TCR beta chains were listed as cytomegalovirus-associated.

V was pared by 0 bases and J by 5 bases, with 11 bases between. Germline V gene data show CDR1 as SGDLS and CDR2 as YYNGEE. This CDR3 spans 14 amino acids. Remarks on this clone: Its antigen is not identified.

The PCR made use of 60 Vbeta and 13 Jbeta primers. TCRdb's table, derived via immunoSEQ multiplex PCR, lists solely in-frame clones and lacks some. The sample lists some 76,000 clones, 84% occurring once. The rearrangement links TRBV9 to TRBJ1-2; the D gene is possibly TRBD1 (6 bases). Material for sequencing was PBMCs. The source is a woman aged 50 to 60 in good health and CMV-seronegative. Here the CDR3 reads CASSVATGLYGYTF. Written as DNA, the CDR3 is TGTGCCAGCAGCGTAGCAACAGGGTTGTATGGCTACACCTTC.